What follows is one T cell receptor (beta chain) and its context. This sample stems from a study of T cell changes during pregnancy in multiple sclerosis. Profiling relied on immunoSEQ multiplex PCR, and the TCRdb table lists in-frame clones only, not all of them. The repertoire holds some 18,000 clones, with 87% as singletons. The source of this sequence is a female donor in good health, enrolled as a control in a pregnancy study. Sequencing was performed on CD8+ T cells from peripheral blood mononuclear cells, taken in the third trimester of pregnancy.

CDR3 coding DNA: TGTGCCAGCAGCCCAACCATTATGGACAGGGGCGGCTACACCTTC. Encoded protein: CASSPTIMDRGGYTF. V gene TRBV5-4 combines with J gene TRBJ1-2; TRBD1 matches at 9 bases. The CDR3 contains 15 residues. The J segment lost 8 bases and the V segment lost 4 bases, leaving 12 bases of the junction unmatched. CDR1 is SGHNT, CDR2 YYREEE, per germline (reference sequence).